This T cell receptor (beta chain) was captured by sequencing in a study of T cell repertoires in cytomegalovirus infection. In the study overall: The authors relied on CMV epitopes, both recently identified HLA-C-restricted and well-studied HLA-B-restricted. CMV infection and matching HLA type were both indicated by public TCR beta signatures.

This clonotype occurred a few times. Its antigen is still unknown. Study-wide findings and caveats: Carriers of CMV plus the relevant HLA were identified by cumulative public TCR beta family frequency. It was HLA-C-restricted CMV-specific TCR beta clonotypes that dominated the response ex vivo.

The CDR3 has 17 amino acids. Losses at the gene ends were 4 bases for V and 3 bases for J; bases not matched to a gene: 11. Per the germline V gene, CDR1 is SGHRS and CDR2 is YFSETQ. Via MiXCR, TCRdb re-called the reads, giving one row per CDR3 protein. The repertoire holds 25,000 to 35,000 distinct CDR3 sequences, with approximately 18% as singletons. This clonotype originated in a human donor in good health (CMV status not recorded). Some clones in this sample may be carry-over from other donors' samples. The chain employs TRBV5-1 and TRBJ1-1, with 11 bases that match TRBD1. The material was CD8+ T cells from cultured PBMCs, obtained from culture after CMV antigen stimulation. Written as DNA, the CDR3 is TGCGCCAGCAGCACTCGGACAGGGGGCAGGTCGGACACTGAAGCTTTCTTT. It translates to CASSTRTGGRSDTEAFF.